The 24 T cell receptor beta chains given below trace back to one sample, sequenced in a study of spatial heterogeneity in lung cancer (dated by TCRdb to between 2018 and 2021). Library preparation employed 5' RACE. TCRdb shows the sequencer as NextSeq 500. TCRdb trimmed the raw reads at Q25, called clones with MiXCR and kept productive beta chains. Identical CDR3 protein sequences are pooled into one entry, listed with their most common genes and DNA. The sample table shows roughly 120,000 distinct CDR3 sequences, and 10% to 15% are seen once. Of the sample, around 16% falls within the top ten clones. Explained via the paper, the time point label denotes: blood at routine non-recurrence follow-up after resection. Whole RNA extracted from tumor and nontumor lung tissue, or from cryopreserved PBMC samples, was used for TCR sequencing without cell sorting. Sequenced material: PBMCs, taken at follow-up. The receptors shown here come from a male donor with early-stage non-small cell lung cancer.

Only a few counts were recorded for this clonotype. This sequence joins TRBV11-1 and TRBJ2-5; 10 bases fit TRBD1. Per germline, CDR1 SGHAT and CDR2 FQDESV (reference sequence). Trimming removed 2 bases from V and 6 bases from J; junction bases left unmatched: 9. The CDR3 covers 16 residues. CDR3 bases: TGTGCCAGCAGCTTAACCGGGACAGGGGTCACGAAGACCCAGTACTTC. Amino acid sequence: CASSLTGTGVTKTQYF.

This clonotype showed up many times. CDR3 loop: CASSTWEGNIQYF. The CDR3 region has the DNA TGTGCCAGCAGTACATGGGAGGGGAACATTCAGTACTTC. V and J are TRBV6-5 and TRBJ2-4, with TRBD2 matching 7 bases. The CDR3 consists of 13 residues. CDR1 is MNHEY and CDR2 is SVGAGI in the germline V gene. J gave up 7 bases and V 5 bases, and 5 bases lay outside the gene matches.

This clonotype occurred many times. The V call is TRBV6-5, the J call TRBJ1-4; the D is unclear. Trimming removed 0 bases from V and 2 bases from J, with 10 bases in between. CDR3 length: 16 residues. Germline-derived CDR1 and CDR2 are MNHEY and SVGAGI. The CDR3, as DNA: TGTGCCAGCAGTTACTCGAGGGCAGCGACTAATGAAAAACTGTTTTTT. Its protein product is CASSYSRAATNEKLFF.

In its sample, this clonotype was seen a few times. The rearrangement links TRBV28 to TRBJ2-7, with 9 bases identical to TRBD1. Germline loops: CDR1 MDHEN, CDR2 SYDVKM. The junction had 8 bases not matched to a gene; V was cut back by 5 bases and J by 3 bases. CDR3 length: 15 residues. The DNA for the CDR3 is TGTGCCAGCAGTACAGGGGGCGCGCCGAACTACGAGCAGTACTTC. This codes for CASSTGGAPNYEQYF.

This clonotype was seen more than once but under ten times. This chain uses TRBV11-3 with TRBJ1-1, with 11 bases lining up with TRBD1. Germline values: CDR1 SGHNT, CDR2 YENEEA. The CDR3 extends over 13 amino acids. J was trimmed by 6 bases and V by 4 bases; bases with no gene match: 1. The CDR3 bases are TGTGCCAGCAGCTCGGGACAGGGGGCTGAAGCTTTCTTT. Protein product: CASSSGQGAEAFF.

A few counts support this clonotype. The chain is built from TRBV29-1 and TRBJ2-7; 7 bases match TRBD1. There are 12 residues in the CDR3. After removal of 7 bases from V and 9 bases from J, the junction contained 12 bases not matched to a gene. Germline CDR1 reads SQVTM; CDR2 reads ANQGSEA. The CDR3 loop is CSATGQGDRQYF. The CDR3 nucleotides are TGCAGCGCTACCGGCCAGGGGGATAGGCAGTACTTC.

The sample holds a few counts of this clonotype. The chain joins TRBV7-2 to TRBJ2-3, with a weak D call TRBD2 (6 bases). The germline CDR1 and CDR2 sequences are SGHTA and FQGNSA. Trimming left V 6 bases short and J 4 bases short, with 14 bases between. The CDR3 runs to 14 residues. CDR3 sequence reads: CASSRTPGADTQYF. CDR3 DNA: TGTGCCAGCAGTCGGACCCCGGGGGCAGATACGCAGTATTTT.

Only a few counts were recorded for this clonotype. V usage is TRBV6-2 or TRBV6-3 and J usage is TRBJ2-1; D unresolved. Per germline, CDR1 MNHEY and CDR2 SVGEGT. Trimming took off 5 bases at V and 5 bases at J, with 7 bases between the two ends. The CDR3 covers 12 residues. CDR3 nucleotide sequence: TGTGCCAGCAGTGCGGTGAACAATGAGCAGTTCTTC. This translates into CASSAVNNEQFF.

This clonotype was counted a few times. CDR3 sequence (DNA): TGTGCCAGCAGCGCAGCCGGGACTAGCCGATTAAAAAACATTCAGTACTTC. The encoded protein is CASSAAGTSRLKNIQYF. V gene TRBV6-2 or TRBV6-3 combines with J gene TRBJ2-4; 9 bases align to TRBD2. The V segment lost 6 bases and the J segment 4 bases; nucleotides outside the gene matches: 13. The CDR3 length is 17 residues. Germline V gene data show CDR1 as MNHEY and CDR2 as SVGEGT.

This clonotype appeared many times. This chain links TRBV20-1 with TRBJ1-2; 7 positions match TRBD1. This CDR3 has 12 residues. Germline V lookup: CDR1 DFQATT, CDR2 SNEGSKA (reference sequence). V lost 6 bases to trimming and J lost 4 bases; unmatched junction nucleotides: 5. CDR3 loop: CSAPGTAYGYTF. The CDR3, as DNA: TGCAGTGCCCCCGGGACAGCCTATGGCTACACCTTC.

This clonotype showed up just a few times. The V and J genes are TRBV6-5 and TRBJ2-7; TRBD1 matches at 8 bases. CDR3 length: 15 residues. Per germline, CDR1 MNHEY and CDR2 SVGAGI. Germline trimming cut 5 bases from V and 2 bases from J; bases unmatched to any gene: 8. This chain's CDR3 is CASSLETGATYEQYF. CDR3 nucleotide sequence: TGTGCCAGCAGTCTGGAGACAGGGGCTACCTACGAGCAGTACTTC.

This clonotype was picked up a small number of times. The chain uses TRBV2 and TRBJ2-1; D possibly corresponds to TRBD2 (6 bases). The CDR3 spans 16 residues. Germline V lookup: CDR1 SNHLY, CDR2 FYNNEI. Between the trimmed V and J ends, which lost 7 bases and 4 bases, there was a span of 20 bases. CDR3 protein: CASISVGRGQYNEQFF. The CDR3 nucleotides read TGTGCCAGCATCTCTGTGGGGCGGGGCCAATACAATGAGCAGTTCTTC.

This clonotype was counted a few times. The chain combines TRBV4-3 with TRBJ2-1, with 11 bases aligning to TRBD1. The length of the CDR3 is 16 residues. After removal of 3 bases from V and 4 bases from J, the junction contained 5 bases not matched to a gene. Germline V gives CDR1 LGHNA, CDR2 YSLEER. CDR3 sequence: CASSHAGTGGYNEQFF. As DNA, the CDR3 is TGCGCCAGCAGCCACGCCGGGACAGGGGGTTACAATGAGCAGTTCTTC.

This clonotype turned up a few times. V is TRBV10-3 and J is TRBJ2-4; 9 nucleotides line up with TRBD2. CDR3 length equals 18 residues. V dropped 2 bases and J dropped 2; count of bases not matched to a gene: 10. Germline assignment: CDR1 ENHRY and CDR2 SYGVKD. CDR3 protein: CAISEDHGTSSPKNIQYF. CDR3 in DNA: TGTGCCATCAGTGAGGACCACGGGACTAGCTCTCCCAAAAACATTCAGTACTTC.

V is TRBV11-2 and J is TRBJ2-3, with 8 bases matching TRBD1. J lost 0 bases, V lost 1 base, and 6 bases had no gene match. The CDR3 consists of 17 residues. Germline-derived CDR1 and CDR2 are SGHAT and FQNNGV. CDR3 protein: CASSLALRGLSTDTQYF. The CDR3 DNA reads as TGTGCCAGCAGCTTAGCCCTCAGGGGGCTAAGCACAGATACGCAGTATTTT.

This clonotype has ten or more counts. In DNA, the CDR3 is TGTGCCAGCAGTTATCGTCACGAGCAGTACTTC. Protein sequence: CASSYRHEQYF. The chain recombines TRBV6-2 or TRBV6-3 with TRBJ2-7; D is unresolved. The CDR3 contains 11 residues. The germline CDR1 and CDR2 sequences are MNHEY and SVGEGT. The ends were cut back, 3 bases at V and 5 bases at J, with 5 bases in the middle.

The chain recombines TRBV5-1 with TRBJ1-6; 7 bases map to TRBD1. Germline-derived CDR1 and CDR2 are SGHRS and YFSETQ. Trimming at V came to 7 bases and at J to 7 bases, leaving 23 bases not matched to a gene. The CDR3 loop spans 19 amino acids. CDR3 DNA: TGCGCCAGCTCTAGGGGCAGGGGGACAGCGACATTTGGGAATTCACCCCTCCACTTT. As protein: CASSRGRGTATFGNSPLHF.

This clonotype was found a few times. V and J are TRBV11-2 and TRBJ2-1; 10 bases align to TRBD1. The CDR3 covers 16 residues. V lost 1 base, J lost 10 bases, and 10 bases stayed unmatched. Per the germline V gene, CDR1 is SGHAT and CDR2 is FQNNGV. CDR3 protein: CASSLVFRTGGPEQFF. The CDR3 DNA reads TGTGCCAGCAGCTTAGTATTTAGGACAGGGGGACCGGAGCAGTTCTTC.

This clonotype was seen repeatedly, ten times or more. The V gene is TRBV28, the J gene TRBJ1-6; D is unresolved. Germline V gene sequence: CDR1 MDHEN, CDR2 SYDVKM. The CDR3 covers 13 residues. V was shortened by 1 base and J by 5 bases, with 3 bases between the two germline ends. The DNA of the CDR3 is TGTGCCAGCAGTTTATCAGATAATTCACCCCTCCACTTT. This translates into CASSLSDNSPLHF.

This clonotype was seen ten or more times. The CDR3 protein is CASKHNTDTQYF. The CDR3 nucleotides are TGTGCCAGCAAACATAACACAGATACGCAGTATTTT. The rearrangement joins TRBV6-6 to TRBJ2-3, with no clear D. The CDR3 is 12 residues long. V was clipped by 7 bases and J by 2 bases, with 7 bases between them. Germline V gene lookup returns CDR1 MNHNY and CDR2 SVGAGI (reference sequence).

This clonotype was seen just once. The V call is TRBV5-6, the J call TRBJ2-7; D gene ambiguous. Germline V gives CDR1 SGHDT, CDR2 YYEEEE. The CDR3 consists of 14 residues. Trimming took off 3 bases at V and 3 bases at J, with 13 bases between the two ends. As DNA, the CDR3 is TGTGCCAGCAGCTACCCAGGCGTTTACTACGAGCAGTACTTC. Translating it yields CASSYPGVYYEQYF.

The chain combines TRBV5-1 with TRBJ2-3; D possibly matches TRBD1 or TRBD2 (5 bases each). Germline values: CDR1 SGHRS, CDR2 YFSETQ. The CDR3 extends over 15 amino acids. V was clipped by 7 bases and J by 2 bases, with 17 bases between them. The CDR3, as DNA: TGCGCCAGCTTTCCCGGGACCATCTCCACAGATACGCAGTATTTT. This translates into CASFPGTISTDTQYF.

This clonotype was counted ten times or more. The chain has TRBV20-1 and TRBJ1-6, with D maybe TRBD1 (5 bases). The CDR3 runs to 14 residues. Germline V CDR1 and CDR2: DFQATT, SNEGSKA (reference sequence). V was shortened by 6 bases and J by 7 bases, with 16 bases between the two germline ends. CDR3 bases: TGCAGTGCCCTGACAGTGAGGGAGAATTCACCCCTCCACTTT. It translates to CSALTVRENSPLHF.

The chain uses TRBV27 and TRBJ1-4; TRBD1 matches at 7 bases. CDR1 MNHEY and CDR2 SMNVEV come from the germline V gene (reference sequence). This CDR3 comprises 13 residues. V lost 1 base to trimming and J lost 12 bases; unmatched junction nucleotides: 5. In DNA, the CDR3 is TGTGCCAGCAGTTTATTCCCAGGGGGTGAACTGTTTTTT. Its protein product is CASSLFPGGELFF.